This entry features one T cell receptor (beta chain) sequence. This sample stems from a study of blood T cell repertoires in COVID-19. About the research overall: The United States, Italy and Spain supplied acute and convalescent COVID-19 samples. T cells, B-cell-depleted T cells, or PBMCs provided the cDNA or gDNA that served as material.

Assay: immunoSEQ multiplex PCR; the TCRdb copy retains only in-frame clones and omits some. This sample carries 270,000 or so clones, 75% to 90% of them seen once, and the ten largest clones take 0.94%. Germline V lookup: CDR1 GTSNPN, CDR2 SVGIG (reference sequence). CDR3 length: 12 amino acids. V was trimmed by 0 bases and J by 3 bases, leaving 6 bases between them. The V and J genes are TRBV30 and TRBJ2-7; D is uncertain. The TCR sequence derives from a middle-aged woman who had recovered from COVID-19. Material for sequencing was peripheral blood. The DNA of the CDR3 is TGTGCCTGGAGTGTAACAATCTACGAGCAGTACTTC. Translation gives CAWSVTIYEQYF.